The 20 T cell receptor beta chains given below trace back to one sample, sequenced in a study of blood T cells in healthy people across ages. A J-beta primer mix and a sample-barcoded 5' primer were used in a second PCR of about 7 to 11 cycles. TCRdb ran MiXCR on the 5' RACE reads and lists one entry per CDR3 protein. In the table there are some 1,800,000 distinct CDR3 sequences, about two fifths of which are singletons. The sequenced sample was blood. These receptors all stem from a human donor in good health.

This clonotype was counted a few times. The junction and the germline gene differ at one end; a read error may be behind it. The CDR3 DNA sequence: TGCAGTGCCTTCCAAGTTGGTTTGTTGAACTATGGCCACACCTTC. Translating it yields CSAFQVGLLNYGHTF. The V and J genes are TRBV20-1 and TRBJ1-2; D not resolved. The germline V gene has CDR1 DFQATT and CDR2 SNEGSKA (reference sequence). The length of the CDR3 is 15 residues.

The chain has TRBV5-1 and TRBJ2-5; D is unclear. Trimming took off 2 bases at V and 1 base at J, with 6 bases between the two ends. Germline V gene data show CDR1 as SGHRS and CDR2 as YFSETQ. This CDR3 spans 13 amino acids. The CDR3 reads CASSFDPQETQYF. The CDR3 region has the DNA TGCGCCAGCAGCTTCGACCCCCAAGAGACCCAGTACTTC.

This clonotype was detected only once. The germline gene is not matched at one end of the junction; a read error may be the cause. The J gene is TRBJ2-1, the V gene TRBV20-1, with 10 bases aligning to TRBD2. This CDR3 spans 15 amino acids. Germline V lookup: CDR1 DFQATT, CDR2 SNEGSKA (reference sequence). The CDR3 DNA is TGCAGCGCTATCAGGGCTAGCGGGGGAATGAATGAGCAGTTCTTC. Protein sequence: CSAIRASGGMNEQFF.

The chain recombines TRBV7-2 with TRBJ2-1, with D hard to call. Trimming removed 3 bases from V and 4 bases from J, with 7 bases in between. The germline V gene encodes CDR1 SGHTA and CDR2 FQGNSA. The CDR3 totals 13 residues. The CDR3 reads CASSFPMYNEQFF. The CDR3 DNA sequence: TGTGCCAGCAGCTTCCCCATGTACAATGAGCAGTTCTTC.

The CDR3 sequence is CASSLAGRARFQPQHF. The CDR3 DNA sequence: TGTGCCAGCAGTCTCGCGGGCAGGGCACGATTTCAGCCCCAGCATTTT. The chain links TRBV12-3 or TRBV12-4 to TRBJ1-5, with a possible D match to TRBD1 (5 bases). The CDR3 covers 16 residues. The germline V and J ends were trimmed by 5 bases and 6 bases, with 20 bases remaining between them.

This clonotype has only one observation. The rearrangement joins TRBV12-3 or TRBV12-4 to TRBJ1-2; 8 nucleotides line up with TRBD1. The CDR3 has 15 amino acids. Germline trimming cut 2 bases from V and 7 bases from J; bases unmatched to any gene: 9. CDR3 sequence (DNA): TGTGCCAGCAGTTTAAGATTGAGGACAGGGAGTGGCTACACCTTC. As protein: CASSLRLRTGSGYTF.

This clonotype was detected ten times or more. The chain recombines TRBV4-1 with TRBJ2-6; D gene unclear. CDR3 length: 18 residues. Looked up from germline, CDR1 is MGHRA and CDR2 is YSYEKL. Trimming cost V 0 bases and J 0 bases, with 12 bases left between them. CDR3 in amino acids: CASSQDIPGLSGANVLTF. As DNA, the CDR3 is TGCGCCAGCAGCCAAGATATCCCGGGCCTCTCTGGGGCCAACGTCCTGACTTTC.

The chain is built from TRBV5-1 and TRBJ2-1; D ambiguous. Trimming removed 5 bases from V and 0 bases from J, with 12 bases in between. The CDR3 has 15 amino acids. Per the germline V gene, CDR1 is SGHRS and CDR2 is YFSETQ. This chain's CDR3 is CASRSSASSYNEQFF. The CDR3 DNA follows: TGCGCCAGCAGGTCCAGTGCCAGCTCCTACAATGAGCAGTTCTTC.

This clonotype occurred a few times. This rearrangement joins TRBV5-1 to TRBJ2-1, with 9 bases identical to TRBD2. The CDR3 spans 18 residues. CDR1 is SGHRS and CDR2 is YFSETQ in the germline V gene. V dropped 3 bases and J dropped 10; count of bases not matched to a gene: 20. The CDR3 nucleotides are TGCGCCAGCAGCTCCCAGAATCTATGGAGCGGGGGGCAAGGAGAGCAGTTCTTC. It codes for CASSSQNLWSGGQGEQFF.

The chain employs TRBV11-2 and TRBJ2-1; 12 bases map to TRBD2. Germline trimming cut 0 bases from V and 7 bases from J; bases unmatched to any gene: 4. The germline V gene encodes CDR1 SGHAT and CDR2 FQNNGV. CDR3 length: 16 amino acids. The CDR3 DNA reads as TGTGCCAGCAGCTTAGATCAGCTAGCGGGGGGGAATGAGCAGTTCTTC. It yields the protein CASSLDQLAGGNEQFF.

Of note for this clonotype: Possible read error: a much larger clone is one base away. V is TRBV6-5 and J is TRBJ1-2; 7 bases line up with TRBD1. CDR3 size: 14 residues. In germline, CDR1 is MNHEY, CDR2 SVGAGI. The CDR3 sequence is CASSYSGGSYGHTF. Here the CDR3 DNA reads TGTGCCAGCAGTTACTCAGGGGGCTCCTATGGCCACACCTTC.

CDR3 bases: TGCAGTGCTAGGGGCCTTCCGGCAACTTATGGCTACACCTTC. Translated, it gives CSARGLPATYGYTF. This sequence joins TRBV20-1 and TRBJ1-2; D is unclear. This CDR3 is 14 amino acids long. V lost 3 bases and J 5 bases, leaving 16 bases between the germline ends. Germline CDR1 DFQATT, CDR2 SNEGSKA (reference sequence).

The chain uses TRBV12-5 and TRBJ2-5; maybe TRBD1 (5 bases). V was clipped by 4 bases and J by 3 bases, with 15 bases between them. CDR3 size: 15 residues. Germline V CDR1 and CDR2: LGHNT, FRNRAP. CDR3 protein: CASGSQGSLEETQYF. In DNA form, the CDR3 reads TGTGCTAGTGGTTCTCAGGGTTCGTTGGAAGAGACCCAGTACTTC.

The chain links TRBV27 to TRBJ2-4; TRBD1 aligns across 9 bases. The end of the DNA fits TRBJ2-7 better, so the J call may be wrong. The CDR3 runs 17 residues. CDR1 MNHEY and CDR2 SMNVEV come from the germline V gene (reference sequence). CDR3 in amino acids: CASSKGTGSGLTYEQYF. In nucleotides, the CDR3 is TGTGCCAGCAGTAAGGGGACAGGGTCGGGCCTAACCTACGAGCAGTACTTC.

V is TRBV19 and J is TRBJ2-7; D assignment may be TRBD1 or TRBD2 (6 bases each). Trimming removed 2 bases from V and 1 base from J, with 9 bases in between. CDR3 length: 14 residues. Per the germline V gene, CDR1 is LNHDA and CDR2 is SQIVND (reference sequence). CDR3 residues: CASSIRGDSYEQYF. CDR3 nucleotide sequence: TGTGCCAGTAGTATAAGGGGGGATTCCTACGAGCAGTACTTC.

As concerns this clonotype: A junction boundary mismatches the germline segment, possibly from a read error. This sequence joins TRBV20-1 and TRBJ2-2; perhaps TRBD1 as D (6 bases). The CDR3 extends over 14 amino acids. In germline, CDR1 is DFQATT, CDR2 SNEGSKA (reference sequence). The CDR3 spells CSARGQVDTGERFF. Written as DNA, the CDR3 is TGCAGTGCTAGGGGACAAGTCGATACCGGGGAGCGGTTTTTT.

In its sample, this clonotype was seen a few times. The chain carries TRBV5-1 and TRBJ2-5, with TRBD2 matching 8 bases. CDR3 size: 17 residues. J gave up 5 bases and V 0 bases, and 12 bases lay outside the gene matches. The germline gives CDR1 SGHRS, CDR2 YFSETQ. The DNA of the CDR3 is TGCGCCAGCAGCTTGGCCCGGGACGGGGGGGCCTGGGAGACCCAGTACTTC. Translated: CASSLARDGGAWETQYF. The variable domain in full, completed from reference TRBV5-1 and TRBJ2-5, reads KAGVTQTPRYLIKTRGQQVTLSCSPISGHRSVSWYQQTPGQGLQFLFEYFSETQRNKGNFPGRFSGRQFSNSRSEMNVSTLELGDSALYLCASSLARDGGAWETQYFGPGTRLLVL.

The gene calls are TRBV20-1 and TRBJ2-5, with 8 bases that match TRBD2. Germline CDR1 and CDR2: DFQATT and SNEGSKA (reference sequence). Losses at the gene ends were 5 bases for V and 2 bases for J; bases not matched to a gene: 4. The CDR3 loop spans 13 amino acids. The DNA for the CDR3 is TGCAGTGCTCCGGGACTAGGTCAAGAGACCCAGTACTTC. Residues: CSAPGLGQETQYF.

The chain recombines TRBV7-2 with TRBJ2-1, with D possibly TRBD2 on 5 matching bases. CDR1 and CDR2 from the germline V gene are SGHTA and FQGNSA. The V and J ends lost 1 base and 7 bases respectively, with 14 bases between them. The CDR3 is 15 amino acids. The CDR3 DNA reads as TGTGCCAGCAGCTTAGACTACCGACTAACGAATGAGCAGTTCTTC. It specifies CASSLDYRLTNEQFF.

The table lists this clonotype with a few counts. This chain links TRBV20-1 with TRBJ1-2, with a tentative D call TRBD1 (5 bases). The CDR3 extends over 13 amino acids. Germline loops: CDR1 DFQATT, CDR2 SNEGSKA (reference sequence). V shed 0 bases and J shed 5 bases, with 10 bases lying between them. CDR3 loop: CSARDRRGYGYTF. The CDR3 nucleotides read TGCAGTGCTAGAGATAGGAGGGGATATGGCTACACCTTC.